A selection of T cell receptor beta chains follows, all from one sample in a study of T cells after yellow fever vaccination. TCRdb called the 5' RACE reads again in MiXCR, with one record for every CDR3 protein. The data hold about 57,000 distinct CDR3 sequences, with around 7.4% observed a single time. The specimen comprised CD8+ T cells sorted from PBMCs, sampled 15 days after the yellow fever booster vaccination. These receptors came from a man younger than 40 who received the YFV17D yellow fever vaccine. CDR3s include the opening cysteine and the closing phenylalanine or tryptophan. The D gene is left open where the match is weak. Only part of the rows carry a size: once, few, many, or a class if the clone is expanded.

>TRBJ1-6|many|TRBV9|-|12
CASSDYNSPLHF
TGTGCCAGCAGCGATTATAATTCACCCCTCCACTTT
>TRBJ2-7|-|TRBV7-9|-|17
CASSSDGRDSPSYEQYF
TGTGCCAGCAGCTCCGACGGCCGGGACTCACCCTCCTACGAGCAGTACTTC
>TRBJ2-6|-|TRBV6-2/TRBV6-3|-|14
CASSYLSGANVLTF
TGTGCCAGCAGTTATCTCTCTGGGGCCAACGTCCTGACTTTC
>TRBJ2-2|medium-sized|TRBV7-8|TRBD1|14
CASSRTGGTGELFF
TGTGCCAGCAGTCGGACAGGGGGCACCGGGGAGCTGTTTTTT
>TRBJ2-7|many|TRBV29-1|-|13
CSVEDGESYEQYF
TGCAGCGTTGAAGATGGAGAATCCTACGAGCAGTACTTC
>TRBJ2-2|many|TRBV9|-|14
CASSASGVTGELFF
TGTGCCAGCAGCGCCTCGGGAGTTACCGGGGAGCTGTTTTTT
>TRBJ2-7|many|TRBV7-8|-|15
CASSLTPDAPYEQYF
TGTGCCAGCAGCTTAACGCCTGACGCTCCCTACGAGCAGTACTTC
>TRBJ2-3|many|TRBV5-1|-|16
CASSPDDRRASDTQYF
TGCGCCAGCAGCCCAGATGACAGACGAGCCTCAGATACGCAGTATTTT
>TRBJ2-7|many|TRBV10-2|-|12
CASSDIRYEQYF
TGCGCCAGCAGTGACATTCGGTACGAGCAGTACTTC
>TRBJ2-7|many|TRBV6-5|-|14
CASSYSVSGNEQYF
TGTGCCAGCAGTTACAGTGTGAGTGGCAACGAGCAGTACTTC
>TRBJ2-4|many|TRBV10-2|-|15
CASSTGSTAKNIQYF
TGCGCCAGCAGTACAGGATCAACAGCCAAAAACATTCAGTACTTC
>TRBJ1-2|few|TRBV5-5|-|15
CASSFWAGANYGYTF
TGTGCCAGCAGCTTCTGGGCAGGGGCGAACTATGGCTACACCTTC
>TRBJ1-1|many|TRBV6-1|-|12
CASTLPGTEAFF
TGTGCCAGCACGCTCCCGGGGACTGAAGCTTTCTTT
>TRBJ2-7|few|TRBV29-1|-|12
CSVEDTPGEQYF
TGCAGCGTTGAAGATACCCCCGGTGAGCAGTACTTC
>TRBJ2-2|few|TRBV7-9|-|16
CASSPSEGAGTGELFF
TGTGCCAGCAGCCCCTCGGAGGGCGCGGGCACCGGGGAGCTGTTTTTT
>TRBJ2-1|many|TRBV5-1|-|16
CASSPQGAGAYNEQFF
TGCGCCAGCAGCCCCCAGGGCGCCGGGGCCTACAATGAGCAGTTCTTC
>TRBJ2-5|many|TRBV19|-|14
CARRIPLREETQYF
TGTGCCAGGAGAATCCCCTTAAGGGAAGAGACCCAGTACTTC
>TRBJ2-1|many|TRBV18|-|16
CASSPSIAEGDNEQFF
TGTGCCAGCTCACCTTCTATTGCGGAGGGAGACAATGAGCAGTTCTTC
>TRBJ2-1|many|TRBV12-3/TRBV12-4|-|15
CASSLTGTVYNEQFF
TGTGCCAGCAGTTTGACCGGGACGGTTTACAATGAGCAGTTCTTC
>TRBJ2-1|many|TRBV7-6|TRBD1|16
CASSLAVRQGNNEQFF
TGTGCCAGCAGCTTAGCTGTGCGACAGGGAAACAATGAGCAGTTCTTC
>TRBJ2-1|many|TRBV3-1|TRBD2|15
CASSLAGGRYNEQFF
TGTGCCAGCAGCTTAGCGGGAGGGAGATACAATGAGCAGTTCTTC
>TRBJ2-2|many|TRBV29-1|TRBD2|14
CSVVVAGSSGELFF
TGCAGCGTTGTAGTAGCGGGATCCTCCGGGGAGCTGTTTTTT
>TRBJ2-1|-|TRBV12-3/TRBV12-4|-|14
CASRSGSSYNEQFF
TGTGCCAGCAGGTCGGGAAGCTCCTACAATGAGCAGTTCTTC
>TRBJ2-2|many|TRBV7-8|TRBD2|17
CASSLVASGTNTGELFF
TGTGCCAGCAGCTTAGTTGCTAGCGGGACGAACACCGGGGAGCTGTTTTTT
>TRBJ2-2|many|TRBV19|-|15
CASSIGTTNTGELFF
TGTGCCAGTAGTATCGGGACAACGAACACCGGGGAGCTGTTTTTT
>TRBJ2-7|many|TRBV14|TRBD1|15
CASSQDNRGRREQYF
TGTGCCAGCAGCCAAGATAACAGGGGTCGTCGAGAGCAGTACTTC
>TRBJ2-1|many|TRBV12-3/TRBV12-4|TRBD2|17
CASSFSSGPYSYNEQFF
TGTGCCAGCAGTTTTTCTAGCGGGCCCTACTCCTACAATGAGCAGTTCTTC
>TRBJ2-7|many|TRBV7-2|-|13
CASSGVADYEQYF
TGTGCCAGCAGCGGAGTGGCGGACTACGAGCAGTACTTC
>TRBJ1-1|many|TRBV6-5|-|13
CASSWLPNTEAFF
TGTGCCAGCAGTTGGCTCCCAAACACTGAAGCTTTCTTT
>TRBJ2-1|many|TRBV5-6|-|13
CASSLSGHNEQFF
TGTGCCAGCAGCTTGTCCGGGCACAATGAGCAGTTCTTC
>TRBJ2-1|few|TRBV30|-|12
CAWSVWGDEQFF
TGTGCCTGGAGTGTTTGGGGGGATGAGCAGTTCTTC
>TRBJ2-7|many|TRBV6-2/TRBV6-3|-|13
CASSYGNPLEQYF
TGTGCCAGCAGTTACGGGAACCCGTTGGAGCAGTACTTC
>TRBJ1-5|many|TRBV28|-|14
CASRLGASNQPQHF
TGTGCCAGCAGGCTAGGGGCGAGCAATCAGCCCCAGCATTTT
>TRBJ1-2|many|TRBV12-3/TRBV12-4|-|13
CASSLSGFYGYTF
TGTGCCAGCAGTTTGTCCGGATTCTATGGCTACACCTTC
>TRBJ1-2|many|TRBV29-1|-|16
CSVEAKYQGAGYGYTF
TGCAGCGTTGAAGCCAAGTACCAGGGAGCCGGGTATGGCTACACCTTC
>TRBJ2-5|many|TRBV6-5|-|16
CASSNTPPGYQETQYF
TGTGCCAGCAGTAACACCCCTCCCGGGTACCAAGAGACCCAGTACTTC
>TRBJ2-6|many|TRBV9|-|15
CASSDTGSGANVLTF
TGTGCCAGCAGTGATACAGGCTCTGGGGCCAACGTCCTGACTTTC
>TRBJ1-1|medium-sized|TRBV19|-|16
CASSIYNSPMNTEAFF
TGTGCCAGTAGTATTTACAACAGTCCGATGAACACTGAAGCTTTCTTT
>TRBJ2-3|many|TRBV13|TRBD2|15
CASSWTSGGADTQYF
TGTGCCAGCAGCTGGACTAGCGGAGGGGCAGATACGCAGTATTTT
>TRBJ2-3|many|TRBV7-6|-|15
CASSLEGETGDTQYF
TGTGCCAGCAGCTTAGAGGGCGAGACAGGCGATACGCAGTATTTT
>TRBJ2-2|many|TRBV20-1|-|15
CSARAIGGSSGELFF
TGCAGTGCTAGAGCTATTGGGGGCAGTTCCGGGGAGCTGTTTTTT
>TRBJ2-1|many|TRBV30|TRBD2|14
CAWSVTSVYDEQFF
TGTGCCTGGAGTGTAACTAGCGTCTATGATGAGCAGTTCTTC
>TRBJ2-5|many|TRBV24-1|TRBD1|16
CATRGQGATVEETQYF
TGTGCCACCCGGGGACAGGGGGCAACGGTGGAAGAGACCCAGTACTTC
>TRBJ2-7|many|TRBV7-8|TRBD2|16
CASSPHPSGSPTEQYF
TGTGCCAGCAGCCCTCACCCTAGCGGATCACCTACGGAGCAGTACTTC
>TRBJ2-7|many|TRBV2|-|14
CASSGLGMTYEQYF
TGTGCCAGCAGTGGCCTGGGGATGACCTACGAGCAGTACTTC
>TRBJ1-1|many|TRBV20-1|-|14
CSASEASKNTEAFF
TGCAGTGCTAGTGAGGCGAGTAAGAACACTGAAGCTTTCTTT